This T cell receptor beta chain stems from a study of T cell changes during pregnancy in multiple sclerosis. This clone was seen just once. Assay used: immunoSEQ multiplex PCR; TCRdb lists only in-frame clones, some missing. The top ten clones hold 0.67% of a sample with tens of thousands of clones, about 89% of them seen once. This CDR3 has 17 residues. The ends lost 7 bases at V and 6 bases at J; junction bases unmatched: 19. From germline, CDR1 is LNHDA and CDR2 SQIVND (reference sequence). This chain joins TRBV19 and TRBJ1-2; 8 positions match TRBD1. The origin of this receptor is a female donor in good health, enrolled as a control in a pregnancy study. The specimen comprised CD4+ T cells from peripheral blood mononuclear cells, sampled in the third trimester of pregnancy. CDR3 coding DNA: TGTGCCAGTACCGCAGTTGGGCAGGGGGCGAGAGGTCATGGCTACACCTTC. As protein: CASTAVGQGARGHGYTF.